The clone carrying this T cell receptor (beta chain) was observed a handful of times. Its target is unknown. This specimen comes from a study of T-cell memory formation after mild COVID-19. TCRdb re-analysed the 5' RACE reads in MiXCR, keeping a single row per CDR3 protein. Of around 200,000 distinct CDR3 sequences listed, 7.5% to 10% were seen once; the top ten hold roughly 3.5%. Whole-study results and caveats: Later expanders leaned CD4+, whereas clones that contracted between day 15 and 85 were balanced CD4/CD8.

V was cut by 5 bases and J by 4 bases, with 14 bases left in between. The V gene's germline CDR1 is SGHTA and CDR2 FQGTGA. The CDR3 totals 14 residues. The sample was PBMCs or a T cell subset sorted from them (not recorded which). The V call is TRBV7-3, the J call TRBJ2-5; no definite D call. This receptor was taken from a man aged 18 to 29 who had mild COVID-19 (a few samples of this study predate the infection). Cell type and time point are not known. The CDR3 reads CASSPLVVAETQYF. DNA for the CDR3: TGTGCCAGCAGCCCCCTAGTGGTGGCAGAGACCCAGTACTTC.